This T cell receptor (beta chain) was captured by sequencing in a study of human T cells and chemical hapten exposure. Turning to the study itself: Small pooled library volume differences mainly caused per-sample TCR yield variation.

General observations from the study: Counts of TCRs above 1 in 1000 frequency stayed unchanged with DPC sensitization.

Unique molecular identifiers were linked by the library to individual cDNA molecules. In the authors' methods: From around 25,000 to 690,000 TCRs were found per sample, with a median of approximately 96,000. Via MiXCR, TCRdb re-called the RACE reads, giving one row per CDR3 protein. The V and J calls and clone size are TCRdb's, not the authors'. The sample has approximately 79,000 distinct CDR3 sequences, 8.6% seen once. The CDR3 runs to 14 residues. Germline CDR1 is MNHEY and CDR2 is SVGAGI. V was clipped by 4 bases and J by 2 bases, with 8 bases between them. As to time point: healthy volunteer bleed at 6 weeks. Total RNA came from unfractionated whole blood. This clonotype appeared a few times. Its antigen is undetermined.

Sequenced material: whole blood. The source is a male donor in good health. Some clones in this sample may be carry-over from other donors' samples. V is TRBV6-5 and J is TRBJ2-2; either TRBD1 or TRBD2 may fit D (5 bases each). The DNA of the CDR3 is TGTGCCAGCAGTTGGGGGAAAAACACCGGGGAGCTGTTTTTT. It codes for CASSWGKNTGELFF.